This T cell receptor beta chain was profiled in a study of blood T cell repertoires in COVID-19. In the authors' workflow: Scientists estimated how many nucleated cells there were by amplifying reference gene primers. Clones were sequenced by immunoSEQ multiplex PCR, and TCRdb holds only the in-frame ones, with some missing. V, J and clone size were drawn from that table, and D and trimming were deduced from the DNA. The top ten clones hold 1.2% to 1.5% of a sample with 350,000 to 500,000 clones, nearly 90% of them seen once. The germline CDR1 and CDR2 sequences are LNHDA and SQIVND (reference sequence). The CDR3 is 15 residues long. The ends lost 5 bases at V and 4 bases at J; junction bases unmatched: 8. Living in under 30 US areas, the participants were between roughly 18 and 90 years of age. The study assigned cohorts using participant-reported clinical history.

The sequencing input was PBMCs or T cells enriched from blood (not recorded which). This receptor was taken from a woman between 18 and 30 years old who had been exposed to COVID-19. The V and J genes are TRBV19 and TRBJ1-5; 7 bases line up with TRBD1. CDR3 DNA: TGTGCCAGTAGTTTAACGGGACAGTGGAATCAGCCCCAGCATTTT. Its protein is CASSLTGQWNQPQHF.